This T cell receptor (beta chain) stems from a study of CD8+CD57+ T cells in acquired aplastic anemia. Study-wide results and limits: For CD8+ Simpson's diversity, patients and controls showed no significant difference.

The authors sequenced patients whose flow cytometry had shown CD8+CD57+ cell expansion. None of the patients had been given any therapy when their blood was sampled. This CDR3 comprises 13 residues. The V gene's germline CDR1 is SGHAT and CDR2 FQNNGV. Deletions cut 0 bases from V and 9 bases from J, with 12 bases between. Remarks on this clonotype: Antigen unknown.

Genomic DNA templated the TCR beta VDJ and CDR3 profiling. A single record per CDR3 protein comes from TCRdb applying MiXCR to the reads. The repertoire consists of around 290,000 distinct CDR3 sequences, with approximately 58% occurring once and the leading ten covering approximately 1.3%. Specimen: sorted CD4+, CD8+, or CD8+CD57+ T cells (not recorded which) from PBMCs. This sequence was found in a human donor with aplastic anemia. The chain recombines TRBV11-2 with TRBJ2-7; tentative D call: TRBD2 (5 bases). The CDR3 is CASSLEWGAPQYF. The CDR3 nucleotides read TGTGCCAGCAGCTTAGAATGGGGAGCCCCGCAGTACTTC.